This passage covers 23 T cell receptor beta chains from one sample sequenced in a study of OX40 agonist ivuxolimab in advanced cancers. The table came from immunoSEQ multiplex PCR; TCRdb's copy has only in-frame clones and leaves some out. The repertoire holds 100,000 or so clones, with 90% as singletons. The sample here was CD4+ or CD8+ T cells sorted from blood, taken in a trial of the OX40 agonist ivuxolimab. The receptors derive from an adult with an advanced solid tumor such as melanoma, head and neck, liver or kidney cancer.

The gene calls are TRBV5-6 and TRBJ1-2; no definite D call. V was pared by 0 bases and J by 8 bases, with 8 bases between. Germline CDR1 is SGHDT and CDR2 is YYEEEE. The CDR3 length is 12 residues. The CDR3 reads CASSLGYVGYTF. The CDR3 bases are TGTGCCAGCAGCTTGGGTTATGTAGGCTACACCTTC.

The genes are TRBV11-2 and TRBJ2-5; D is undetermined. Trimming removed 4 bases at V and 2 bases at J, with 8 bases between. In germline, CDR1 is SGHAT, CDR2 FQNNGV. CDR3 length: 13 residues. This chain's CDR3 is CASSWGIQETQYF. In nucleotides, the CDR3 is TGTGCCAGCAGCTGGGGTATACAAGAGACCCAGTACTTC.

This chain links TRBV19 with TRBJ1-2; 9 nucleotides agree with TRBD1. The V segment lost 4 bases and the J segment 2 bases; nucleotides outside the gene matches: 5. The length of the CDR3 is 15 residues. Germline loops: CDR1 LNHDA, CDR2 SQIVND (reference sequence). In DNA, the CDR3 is TGTGCCAGTAGTACGGGGACAGGGTGGAACTATGGCTACACCTTC. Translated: CASSTGTGWNYGYTF.

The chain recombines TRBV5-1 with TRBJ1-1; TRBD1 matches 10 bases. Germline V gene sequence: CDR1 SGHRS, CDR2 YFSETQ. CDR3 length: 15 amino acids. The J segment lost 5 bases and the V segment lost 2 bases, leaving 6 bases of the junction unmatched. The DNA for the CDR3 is TGCGCCAGCAGCTTTGGTCCGGGACAGGGGACTGAAGCTTTCTTT. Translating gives CASSFGPGQGTEAFF.

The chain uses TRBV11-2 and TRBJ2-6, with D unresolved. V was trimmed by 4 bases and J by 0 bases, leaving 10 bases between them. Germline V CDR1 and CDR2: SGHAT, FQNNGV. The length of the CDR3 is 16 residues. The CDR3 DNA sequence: TGTGCCAGCAGCTCGACATTGAGCTCTGGGGCCAACGTCCTGACTTTC. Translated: CASSSTLSSGANVLTF.

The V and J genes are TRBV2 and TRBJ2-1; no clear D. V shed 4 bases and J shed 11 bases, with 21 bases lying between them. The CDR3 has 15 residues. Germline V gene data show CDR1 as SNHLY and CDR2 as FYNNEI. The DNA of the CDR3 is TGTGCCAGCAGTGGTGGCACCACAAATGTAGTTCAGCAGTTCTTC. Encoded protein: CASSGGTTNVVQQFF.

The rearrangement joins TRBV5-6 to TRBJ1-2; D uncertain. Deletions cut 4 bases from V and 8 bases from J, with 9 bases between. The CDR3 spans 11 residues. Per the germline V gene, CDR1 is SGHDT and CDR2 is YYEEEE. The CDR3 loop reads CASSAVGGYTF. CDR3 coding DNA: TGTGCCAGCAGCGCGGTCGGGGGCTACACCTTC.

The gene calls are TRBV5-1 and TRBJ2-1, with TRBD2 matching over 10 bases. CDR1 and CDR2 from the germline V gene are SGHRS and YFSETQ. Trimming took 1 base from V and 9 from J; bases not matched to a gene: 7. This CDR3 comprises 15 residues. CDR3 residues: CASSLLSGRAFEQFF. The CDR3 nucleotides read TGCGCCAGCAGCTTGTTAAGCGGGAGGGCCTTTGAGCAGTTCTTC.

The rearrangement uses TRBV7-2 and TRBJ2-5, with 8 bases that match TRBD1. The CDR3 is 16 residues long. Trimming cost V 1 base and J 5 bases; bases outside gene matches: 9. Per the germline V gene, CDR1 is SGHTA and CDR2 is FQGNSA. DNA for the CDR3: TGTGCCAGCAGCTTAGTGGTCGGCAGGGGGCAGGAGACCCAGTACTTC. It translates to CASSLVVGRGQETQYF.

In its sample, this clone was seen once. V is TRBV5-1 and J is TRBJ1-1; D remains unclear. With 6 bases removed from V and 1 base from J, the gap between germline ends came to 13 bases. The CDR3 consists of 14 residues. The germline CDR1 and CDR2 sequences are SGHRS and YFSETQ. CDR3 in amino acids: CASKPTPSNTEAFF. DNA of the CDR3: TGCGCCAGCAAACCGACACCTTCGAACACTGAAGCTTTCTTT.

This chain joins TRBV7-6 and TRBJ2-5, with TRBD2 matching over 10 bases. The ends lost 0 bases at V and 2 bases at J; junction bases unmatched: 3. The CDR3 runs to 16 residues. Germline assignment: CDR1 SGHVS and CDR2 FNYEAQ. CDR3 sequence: CASSLATGLAQETQYF. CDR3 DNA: TGTGCCAGCAGCTTAGCCACGGGACTAGCGCAAGAGACCCAGTACTTC.

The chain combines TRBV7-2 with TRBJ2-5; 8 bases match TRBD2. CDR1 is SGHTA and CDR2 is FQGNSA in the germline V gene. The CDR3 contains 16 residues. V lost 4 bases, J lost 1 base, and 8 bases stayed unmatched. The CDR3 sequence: CASSYTSGSLQETQYF. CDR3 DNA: TGTGCCAGCAGCTACACTAGCGGAAGTCTCCAAGAGACCCAGTACTTC.

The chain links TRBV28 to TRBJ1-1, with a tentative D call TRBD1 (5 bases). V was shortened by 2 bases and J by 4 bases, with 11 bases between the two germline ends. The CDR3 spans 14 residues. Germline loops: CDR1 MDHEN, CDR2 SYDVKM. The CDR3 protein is CASSLRAGGTEAFF. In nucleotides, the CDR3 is TGTGCCAGCAGTTTAAGGGCCGGGGGCACTGAAGCTTTCTTT.

Here the CDR3 DNA reads TGTGCCAGCAGTTTGTGGCAGCCTAACTATGGCTACACCTTC. Amino acids: CASSLWQPNYGYTF. The chain has TRBV28 and TRBJ1-2; the D is unclear. Germline lookup yields CDR1 MDHEN and CDR2 SYDVKM. Trimming shortened V by 3 bases and J by 0 bases, and 8 bases separated the two germline ends. The CDR3 is made up of 14 amino acids.

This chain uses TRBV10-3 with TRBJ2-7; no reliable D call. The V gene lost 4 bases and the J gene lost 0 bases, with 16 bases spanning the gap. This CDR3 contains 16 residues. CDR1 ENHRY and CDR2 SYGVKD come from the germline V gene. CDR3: CAISGQGIPGSYEQYF. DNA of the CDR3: TGTGCCATCAGTGGGCAAGGGATACCCGGCTCCTACGAGCAGTACTTC.

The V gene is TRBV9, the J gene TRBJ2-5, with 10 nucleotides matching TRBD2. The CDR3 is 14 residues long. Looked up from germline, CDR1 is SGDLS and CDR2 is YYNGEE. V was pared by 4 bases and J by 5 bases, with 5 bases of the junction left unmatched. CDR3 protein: CASSSSGSGETQYF. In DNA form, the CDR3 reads TGTGCCAGCAGCTCTAGCGGGAGTGGGGAGACCCAGTACTTC.

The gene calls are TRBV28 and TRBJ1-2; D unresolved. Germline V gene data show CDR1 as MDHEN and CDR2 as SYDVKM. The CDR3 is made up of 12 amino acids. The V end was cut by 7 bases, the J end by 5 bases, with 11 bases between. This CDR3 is CASTPRRYGYTF. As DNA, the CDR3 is TGTGCCAGCACCCCGAGACGATATGGCTACACCTTC.

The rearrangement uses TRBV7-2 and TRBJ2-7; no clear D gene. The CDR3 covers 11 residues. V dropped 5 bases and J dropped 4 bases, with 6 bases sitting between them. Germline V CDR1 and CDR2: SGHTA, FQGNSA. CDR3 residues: CASSIGYEQYF. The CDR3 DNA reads TGTGCCAGCAGCATTGGTTACGAGCAGTACTTC.

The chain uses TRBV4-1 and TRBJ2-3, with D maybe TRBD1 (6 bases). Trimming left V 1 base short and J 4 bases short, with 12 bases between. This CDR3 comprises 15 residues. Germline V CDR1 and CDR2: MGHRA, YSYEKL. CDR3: CASSQGGQSPDTQYF. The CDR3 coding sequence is TGCGCCAGCAGCCAAGGGGGGCAATCCCCAGATACGCAGTATTTT.

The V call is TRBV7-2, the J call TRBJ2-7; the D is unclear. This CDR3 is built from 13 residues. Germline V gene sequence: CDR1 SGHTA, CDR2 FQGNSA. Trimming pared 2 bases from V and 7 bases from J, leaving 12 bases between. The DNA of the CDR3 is TGTGCCAGCAGCTTACCAGCTGTGGGGGAGCAGTACTTC. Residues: CASSLPAVGEQYF.

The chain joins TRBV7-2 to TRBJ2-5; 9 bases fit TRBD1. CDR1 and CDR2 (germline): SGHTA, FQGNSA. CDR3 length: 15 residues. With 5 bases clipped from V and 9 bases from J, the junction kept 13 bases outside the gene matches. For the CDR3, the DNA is TGTGCCAGCAGCATACAGGGGGCCCGAGGTGGAGCCCAGTACTTC. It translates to CASSIQGARGGAQYF.

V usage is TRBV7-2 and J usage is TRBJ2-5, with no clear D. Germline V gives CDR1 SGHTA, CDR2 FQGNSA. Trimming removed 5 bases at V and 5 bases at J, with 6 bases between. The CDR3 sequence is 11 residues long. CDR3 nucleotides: TGTGCCAGCAGCCCCTCCGAGACCCAGTACTTC. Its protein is CASSPSETQYF. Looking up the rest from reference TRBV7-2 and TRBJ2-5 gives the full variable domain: GAGVSQSPSNKVTEKGKDVELRCDPISGHTALYWYRQSLGQGLEFLIYFQGNSAPDKSGLPSDRFSAERTGGSVSTLTIQRTQQEDSAVYLCASSPSETQYFGPGTRLLVL.

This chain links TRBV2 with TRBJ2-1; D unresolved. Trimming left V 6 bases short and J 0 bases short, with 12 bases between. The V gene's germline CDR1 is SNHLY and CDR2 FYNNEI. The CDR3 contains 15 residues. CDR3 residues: CASSLTRSSYNEQFF. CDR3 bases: TGTGCCAGCAGCTTGACGAGGAGCTCCTACAATGAGCAGTTCTTC.